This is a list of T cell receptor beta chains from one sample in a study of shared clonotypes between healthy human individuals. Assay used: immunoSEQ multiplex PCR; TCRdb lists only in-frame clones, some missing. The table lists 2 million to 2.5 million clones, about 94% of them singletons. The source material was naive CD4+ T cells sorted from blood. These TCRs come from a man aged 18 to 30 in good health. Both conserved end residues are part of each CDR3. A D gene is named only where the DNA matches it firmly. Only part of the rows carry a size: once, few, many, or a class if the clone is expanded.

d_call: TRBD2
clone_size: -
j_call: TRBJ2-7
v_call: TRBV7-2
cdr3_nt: TGTGCCAGCAGTAGGGGGAGGGGACTAGCGGCCAACGCCTACGAGCAGTACTTC
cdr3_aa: CASSRGRGLAANAYEQYF

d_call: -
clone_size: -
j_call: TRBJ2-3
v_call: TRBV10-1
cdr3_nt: TGCGCCAGCAGTGCAGGTTCAAGCAGCACAGATACGCAGTATTTT
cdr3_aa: CASSAGSSSTDTQYF

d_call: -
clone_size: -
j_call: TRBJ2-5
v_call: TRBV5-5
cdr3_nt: TGTGCCAGCACCCTGTTCTCCCAAGAGACCCAGTACTTC
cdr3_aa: CASTLFSQETQYF

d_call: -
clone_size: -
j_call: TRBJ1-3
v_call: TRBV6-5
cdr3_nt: TGTGCCAGCAGGACCCCAGGGCCTGGAAACACCATATATTTT
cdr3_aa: CASRTPGPGNTIYF

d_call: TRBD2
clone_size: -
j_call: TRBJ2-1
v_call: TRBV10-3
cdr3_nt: TGTGCCATCAAGGCGCAAATCACTAGCGGAGCAAATGAGCAGTTCTTC
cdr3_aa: CAIKAQITSGANEQFF

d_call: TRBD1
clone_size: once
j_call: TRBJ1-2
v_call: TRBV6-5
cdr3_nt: TGTGCCAGCAGTTACTTACAGGGGGTCGGCTATGGCTACACCTTC
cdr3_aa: CASSYLQGVGYGYTF

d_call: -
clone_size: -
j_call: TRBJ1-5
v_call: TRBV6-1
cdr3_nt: TGTGCCAGCTGGTGGGGTAGCAATCAGCCCCAGCATTTT
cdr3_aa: CASWWGSNQPQHF

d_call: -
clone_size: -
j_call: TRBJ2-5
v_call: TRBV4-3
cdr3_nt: TGCGCCAGCAGCCAAGGGGTTACGCAAGTGGAGACCCAGTACTTC
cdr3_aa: CASSQGVTQVETQYF

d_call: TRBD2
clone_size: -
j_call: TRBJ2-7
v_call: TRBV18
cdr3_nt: TGTGCCAGCTCACCACCTTATAGCGGGGGAAGAGATTACGAGCAGTACTTC
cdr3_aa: CASSPPYSGGRDYEQYF

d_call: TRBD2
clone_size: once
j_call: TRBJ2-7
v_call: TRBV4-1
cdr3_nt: TGCGCCAGCAGCCCGGGACTAGCGGACCGCTCCTACGAGCAGTACTTC
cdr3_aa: CASSPGLADRSYEQYF

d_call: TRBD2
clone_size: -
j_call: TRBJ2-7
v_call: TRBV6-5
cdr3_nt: TGTGCCAGCAGTCCGGGACTAGCGACCGCCTACGAGCAGTACTTC
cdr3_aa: CASSPGLATAYEQYF

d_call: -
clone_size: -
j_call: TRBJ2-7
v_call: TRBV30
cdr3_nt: TGTGCCTGGAGTGTCAGCGACCCCTACGAGCAGTACTTC
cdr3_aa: CAWSVSDPYEQYF

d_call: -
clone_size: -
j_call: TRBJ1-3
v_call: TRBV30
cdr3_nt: TGTGCCTGGAAGACGCATACTACTGGAAACACCATATATTTT
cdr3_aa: CAWKTHTTGNTIYF

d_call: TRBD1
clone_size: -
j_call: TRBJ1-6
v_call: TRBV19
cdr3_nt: TGTGCCAGTAGTGAGAGGACAGGGGGCAATTCACCCCTCCACTTT
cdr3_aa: CASSERTGGNSPLHF

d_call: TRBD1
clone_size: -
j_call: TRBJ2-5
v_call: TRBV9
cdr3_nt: TGTGCCAGCAGCGCCGGGACAGGGGCGAGGGAGACCCAGTACTTC
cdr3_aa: CASSAGTGARETQYF